Shown below are 26 T cell receptor beta chains from a single sample sequenced in a study of T cell responses to AZD1222 COVID-19 vaccine. Only in-frame clones appear in the TCRdb table, and some are missing; sequencing was by immunoSEQ multiplex PCR. The table lists roughly 150,000 clones, over 90% of them singletons. The specimen comprised peripheral blood, sampled on day 0 of AZD1222 vaccination. These receptors all stem from an adult in good health.

The chain links TRBV7-3 to TRBJ1-4, with 8 bases fitting TRBD1. This CDR3 has 14 residues. The ends lost 3 bases at V and 3 bases at J; junction bases unmatched: 0. Germline V gene data show CDR1 as SGHTA and CDR2 as FQGTGA. The CDR3: CASSLDRANEKLFF. CDR3 nucleotide sequence: TGTGCCAGCAGCTTGGACAGGGCTAATGAAAAACTGTTTTTT.

This clone was counted a few times. The CDR3 nucleotides are TGTGCCAGCACCAGGACAGGGGGTCGAGGCTACACCTTC. This gives the protein CASTRTGGRGYTF. The rearrangement links TRBV28 to TRBJ1-2, with 10 bases fitting TRBD1. CDR1 is MDHEN, CDR2 SYDVKM, per germline. CDR3 size: 13 residues. V lost 7 bases and J lost 8; bases outside the gene matches: 7.

V and J are TRBV6-4 and TRBJ1-6; TRBD1 matches at 10 bases. With 8 bases clipped from V and 10 bases from J, the junction kept 5 bases outside the gene matches. CDR1 and CDR2 (germline): MRHNA, SNTAGT. The CDR3 spans 13 residues. The CDR3 DNA reads as TGTGCCAGCGCGACAGGGGGCGGCTCACCCCTCCACTTT. It encodes CASATGGGSPLHF.

The chain combines TRBV3-1 (or the pseudogene TRBV3-2) with TRBJ1-3; no firm D call. Per the germline V gene, CDR1 is LGHDT and CDR2 is YNNKEL (reference sequence). V dropped 4 bases and J dropped 1 base, with 11 bases sitting between them. The CDR3 is made up of 15 amino acids. The CDR3 is CASSLSLGSGNTIYF. For the CDR3, the DNA is TGTGCCAGCAGCCTTTCATTAGGGTCTGGAAACACCATATATTTT.

The chain recombines TRBV10-3 with TRBJ2-7, with TRBD2 matching over 13 bases. This CDR3 spans 14 amino acids. Unmatched junction bases numbered 5, after V lost 6 bases and J lost 6 bases. The germline V gene has CDR1 ENHRY and CDR2 SYGVKD. CDR3 nucleotide sequence: TGTGCCATCAGAGTGGGACTAGCGGGATTCGAGCAGTACTTC. Its protein is CAIRVGLAGFEQYF.

This chain uses TRBV7-9 with TRBJ2-7, with 12 bases identical to TRBD1. J lost 6 bases, V lost 3 bases, and 3 bases had no gene match. Germline loops: CDR1 SEHNR, CDR2 FQNEAQ (reference sequence). The CDR3 covers 14 residues. The CDR3 coding sequence is TGTGCCAGCAGCTTGGGACAGGGGGCATCCGAGCAGTACTTC. Its protein product is CASSLGQGASEQYF.

The chain combines TRBV5-4 with TRBJ1-2, with 7 bases lining up with TRBD1. From germline, CDR1 is SGHNT and CDR2 YYREEE (reference sequence). The CDR3 extends over 15 amino acids. Trimming at V came to 0 bases and at J to 6 bases, leaving 8 bases not matched to a gene. For the CDR3, the DNA is TGTGCCAGCAGCTTGGATGACAGGGTAGGAGATGGCTACACCTTC. Translating it yields CASSLDDRVGDGYTF. The variable domain in full, completed from reference TRBV5-4 and TRBJ1-2, reads ETGVTQSPTHLIKTRGQQVTLRCSSQSGHNTVSWYQQALGQGPQFIFQYYREEENGRGNFPPRFSGLQFPNYSSELNVNALELDDSALYLCASSLDDRVGDGYTFGSGTRLTVV.

This chain uses TRBV7-3 with TRBJ2-2; D could derive from TRBD1 or TRBD2 (5 bases each). The CDR3 sequence is 17 residues long. Trimming cost V 2 bases and J 4 bases, with 17 bases left between them. CDR1 and CDR2 (germline): SGHTA, FQGTGA. The CDR3 sequence: CASSLEGWWGGTGELFF. In nucleotides, the CDR3 is TGTGCCAGCAGCTTAGAGGGTTGGTGGGGCGGCACCGGGGAGCTGTTTTTT.

The chain combines TRBV7-6 with TRBJ1-4; 9 bases line up with TRBD1. Trimming at V came to 1 base and at J to 10 bases, leaving 7 bases not matched to a gene. Looked up from germline, CDR1 is SGHVS and CDR2 is FNYEAQ. This CDR3 has 15 amino acids. CDR3 region: CASSLVRTGVSKLFF. CDR3 DNA sequence: TGTGCCAGCAGCTTAGTCCGGACAGGGGTTTCAAAACTGTTTTTT.

This chain joins TRBV27 and TRBJ2-1; 8 bases map to TRBD2. Per germline, CDR1 MNHEY and CDR2 SMNVEV (reference sequence). CDR3 length equals 15 residues. V trimming: 3 bases; J trimming: 3 bases; junction bases outside the gene matches: 4. CDR3 sequence: CASSLQLADYNEQFF. Written as DNA, the CDR3 is TGTGCCAGCAGTTTGCAACTAGCGGACTACAATGAGCAGTTCTTC.

The chain has TRBV7-3 and TRBJ1-1, with 8 positions matching TRBD1. Per germline, CDR1 SGHTA and CDR2 FQGTGA. V dropped 1 base and J dropped 4; count of bases not matched to a gene: 2. CDR3 size: 14 residues. CDR3 nucleotide sequence: TGTGCCAGCAGCTTAAATACAGGGGGCACTGAAGCTTTCTTT. Translation gives CASSLNTGGTEAFF.

The chain is built from TRBV19 and TRBJ2-2; TRBD2 agrees at 7 bases. The CDR3 extends over 14 amino acids. V lost 7 bases to trimming and J lost 0 bases; unmatched junction nucleotides: 2. Per germline, CDR1 LNHDA and CDR2 SQIVND (reference sequence). The chain's CDR3 is CASTLAANTGELFF. The CDR3 bases are TGTGCCAGTACCCTAGCGGCGAACACCGGGGAGCTGTTTTTT.

With respect to this clone: A junction end diverges from the germline sequence, so it may reflect a read error. The chain combines TRBV20-1 with TRBJ2-7; D may be TRBD2 (6 bases). Germline values: CDR1 DFQATT, CDR2 SNEGSKA (reference sequence). The CDR3 covers 11 residues. The CDR3 nucleotides read TGTAGCCCGCGGGGTGGCTACGAGCAGTACTTC. It translates to CSPRGGYEQYF.

This clone was recorded only once. The chain employs TRBV3-1 (or the pseudogene TRBV3-2) and TRBJ2-1; D is uncertain. The CDR3 length is 13 residues. Germline values: CDR1 LGHDT, CDR2 YNNKEL (reference sequence). Trimming cost V 1 base and J 5 bases, with 6 bases left between them. CDR3 in amino acids: CASSQGVNNEQFF. CDR3 coding DNA: TGTGCCAGCAGCCAAGGGGTCAACAATGAGCAGTTCTTC.

The genes are TRBV5-1 and TRBJ2-7; no definite D call. Germline lookup yields CDR1 SGHRS and CDR2 YFSETQ. The CDR3 has 16 residues. Trimming took off 4 bases at V and 3 bases at J, with 20 bases between the two ends. The CDR3 DNA is TGCGCCAGCAGCCCATCGGGTTCTGGGTTCCGCTACGAGCAGTACTTC. It specifies CASSPSGSGFRYEQYF.

The V and J genes are TRBV30 and TRBJ2-7; D unclear. Germline CDR1 GTSNPN, CDR2 SVGIG (reference sequence). V was clipped by 5 bases and J by 6 bases, with 14 bases between them. The CDR3 totals 12 residues. CDR3 sequence: CAWGGRTGEQYF. The CDR3 nucleotides are TGTGCCTGGGGCGGAAGAACGGGCGAGCAGTACTTC.

The V call is TRBV28, the J call TRBJ2-3; D gene ambiguous. This CDR3 comprises 13 residues. CDR1 and CDR2 (germline): MDHEN, SYDVKM. The V and J ends lost 6 bases and 5 bases respectively, with 12 bases between them. The CDR3 loop is CASSLNGVDTQYF. CDR3 nucleotides: TGTGCCAGCAGCCTGAATGGGGTAGATACGCAGTATTTT.

The chain has TRBV4-2 and TRBJ2-7; D might be TRBD2 (6 bases). Looked up from germline, CDR1 is LGHNA and CDR2 is YNFKEQ. This CDR3 region has 15 residues. V was trimmed by 4 bases and J by 0 bases, leaving 13 bases between them. CDR3 in amino acids: CASSLPGVGSYEQYF. In DNA, the CDR3 is TGTGCCAGCAGCCTCCCGGGGGTTGGCTCCTACGAGCAGTACTTC.

J is TRBJ2-4 and V is TRBV5-1; D call uncertain. The V gene lost 2 bases and the J gene lost 3 bases, with 9 bases spanning the gap. Germline CDR1 reads SGHRS; CDR2 reads YFSETQ. This CDR3 is 14 amino acids long. The CDR3 DNA is TGCGCCAGCAGCTTACGGCAAGACAAAAACATTCAGTACTTC. Protein: CASSLRQDKNIQYF.

This chain joins TRBV19 and TRBJ1-1; 7 nucleotides match TRBD1. V gave up 5 bases and J gave up 4 bases; unmatched junction bases: 4. CDR3 size: 13 residues. Germline CDR1 reads LNHDA; CDR2 reads SQIVND (reference sequence). CDR3 in amino acids: CASSSTGLTEAFF. In DNA, the CDR3 is TGTGCCAGTAGTTCGACAGGGCTCACTGAAGCTTTCTTT.

This chain joins TRBV2 and TRBJ2-7, with 9 bases identical to TRBD1. Trimming took 5 bases from V and 2 from J; bases not matched to a gene: 10. The CDR3 spans 16 residues. Looked up from germline, CDR1 is SNHLY and CDR2 is FYNNEI. The DNA of the CDR3 is TGTGCCAGCAGTAACGGCGGGGGACAGGGTACCTACGAGCAGTACTTC. It codes for CASSNGGGQGTYEQYF.

The chain uses TRBV7-8 and TRBJ1-5, with D unresolved. The germline V gene has CDR1 SGHVS and CDR2 FQNEAQ. Between the trimmed V and J ends, which lost 5 bases and 0 bases, there was a span of 11 bases. The CDR3 spans 15 residues. The CDR3, as DNA: TGTGCCAGCAGCCCAGACGAACTTAGCAATCAGCCCCAGCATTTT. Translation gives CASSPDELSNQPQHF.

The chain joins TRBV10-3 to TRBJ2-7; the match to TRBD2 covers 9 bases. The CDR3 has 14 amino acids. Trimming removed 3 bases from V and 3 bases from J; junction bases left unmatched: 3. Germline lookup yields CDR1 ENHRY and CDR2 SYGVKD. In DNA form, the CDR3 reads TGTGCCATCAGTGACCTAGCGGGGAGCTACGAGCAGTACTTC. Protein product: CAISDLAGSYEQYF.

The CDR3 spells CASSPSGVYYTF. DNA of the CDR3: TGTGCCAGCAGCCCAAGCGGGGTGTATTACACCTTC. The V call is TRBV7-9, the J call TRBJ1-2, with D uncertain. Trimming removed 5 bases at V and 11 bases at J, with 15 bases between. CDR1 SEHNR and CDR2 FQNEAQ come from the germline V gene (reference sequence). The CDR3 length is 12 residues.

V gene TRBV7-8 combines with J gene TRBJ2-2; possible D gene TRBD2, 7 bases. The V gene's germline CDR1 is SGHVS and CDR2 FQNEAQ. The CDR3 extends over 15 amino acids. Trimming cost V 0 bases and J 5 bases, with 10 bases left between them. Here the CDR3 reads CASSLAGGHTGELFF. In DNA form, the CDR3 reads TGTGCCAGCAGCTTAGCGGGGGGGCATACCGGGGAGCTGTTTTTT.

The chain joins TRBV19 to TRBJ1-1; D perhaps matches TRBD1 (6 bases). CDR3 length equals 15 residues. Trimming removed 3 bases from V and 5 bases from J, with 16 bases in between. Germline V gene lookup returns CDR1 LNHDA and CDR2 SQIVND (reference sequence). The CDR3 nucleotides are TGTGCCAGTAGTATGTTTTTGGGGGCGCGAACTGAAGCTTTCTTT. Translation: CASSMFLGARTEAFF.